This T cell receptor (beta chain) was identified during a study of spatial heterogeneity in lung cancer. Time point of the sample: blood at routine non-recurrence follow-up after resection. TCRdb ran MiXCR on the 5' RACE reads and lists one entry per CDR3 protein. The table shows under 45,000 distinct CDR3 sequences, with about 7.9% occurring only once. Study results and limitations: Blood showed ubiquitous tumor TCRs more often at resection than at routine follow-up.

Ten or more counts support this clonotype. Its cognate antigen is unknown. This CDR3 has 15 amino acids. From germline, CDR1 is MGHDK and CDR2 SYGVNS. Between the trimmed V and J ends, which lost 1 base and 2 bases, there was a span of 8 bases. The chain uses TRBV25-1 and TRBJ2-2, with D unclear. The TCR sequence derives from a male donor with early-stage non-small cell lung cancer. Sequenced here: PBMCs, sampled at follow-up. CDR3 nucleotide sequence: TGTGCCAGCAGTGAATTAAGGGCCAACACCGGGGAGCTGTTTTTT. This sequence encodes CASSELRANTGELFF. Full variable domain (rest looked up from reference TRBV25-1 and TRBJ2-2): EADIYQTPRYLVIGTGKKITLECSQTMGHDKMYWYQQDPGMELHLIHYSYGVNSTEKGDLSSESTVSRIRTEHFPLTLESARPSHTSQYLCASSELRANTGELFFGEGSRLTVL.